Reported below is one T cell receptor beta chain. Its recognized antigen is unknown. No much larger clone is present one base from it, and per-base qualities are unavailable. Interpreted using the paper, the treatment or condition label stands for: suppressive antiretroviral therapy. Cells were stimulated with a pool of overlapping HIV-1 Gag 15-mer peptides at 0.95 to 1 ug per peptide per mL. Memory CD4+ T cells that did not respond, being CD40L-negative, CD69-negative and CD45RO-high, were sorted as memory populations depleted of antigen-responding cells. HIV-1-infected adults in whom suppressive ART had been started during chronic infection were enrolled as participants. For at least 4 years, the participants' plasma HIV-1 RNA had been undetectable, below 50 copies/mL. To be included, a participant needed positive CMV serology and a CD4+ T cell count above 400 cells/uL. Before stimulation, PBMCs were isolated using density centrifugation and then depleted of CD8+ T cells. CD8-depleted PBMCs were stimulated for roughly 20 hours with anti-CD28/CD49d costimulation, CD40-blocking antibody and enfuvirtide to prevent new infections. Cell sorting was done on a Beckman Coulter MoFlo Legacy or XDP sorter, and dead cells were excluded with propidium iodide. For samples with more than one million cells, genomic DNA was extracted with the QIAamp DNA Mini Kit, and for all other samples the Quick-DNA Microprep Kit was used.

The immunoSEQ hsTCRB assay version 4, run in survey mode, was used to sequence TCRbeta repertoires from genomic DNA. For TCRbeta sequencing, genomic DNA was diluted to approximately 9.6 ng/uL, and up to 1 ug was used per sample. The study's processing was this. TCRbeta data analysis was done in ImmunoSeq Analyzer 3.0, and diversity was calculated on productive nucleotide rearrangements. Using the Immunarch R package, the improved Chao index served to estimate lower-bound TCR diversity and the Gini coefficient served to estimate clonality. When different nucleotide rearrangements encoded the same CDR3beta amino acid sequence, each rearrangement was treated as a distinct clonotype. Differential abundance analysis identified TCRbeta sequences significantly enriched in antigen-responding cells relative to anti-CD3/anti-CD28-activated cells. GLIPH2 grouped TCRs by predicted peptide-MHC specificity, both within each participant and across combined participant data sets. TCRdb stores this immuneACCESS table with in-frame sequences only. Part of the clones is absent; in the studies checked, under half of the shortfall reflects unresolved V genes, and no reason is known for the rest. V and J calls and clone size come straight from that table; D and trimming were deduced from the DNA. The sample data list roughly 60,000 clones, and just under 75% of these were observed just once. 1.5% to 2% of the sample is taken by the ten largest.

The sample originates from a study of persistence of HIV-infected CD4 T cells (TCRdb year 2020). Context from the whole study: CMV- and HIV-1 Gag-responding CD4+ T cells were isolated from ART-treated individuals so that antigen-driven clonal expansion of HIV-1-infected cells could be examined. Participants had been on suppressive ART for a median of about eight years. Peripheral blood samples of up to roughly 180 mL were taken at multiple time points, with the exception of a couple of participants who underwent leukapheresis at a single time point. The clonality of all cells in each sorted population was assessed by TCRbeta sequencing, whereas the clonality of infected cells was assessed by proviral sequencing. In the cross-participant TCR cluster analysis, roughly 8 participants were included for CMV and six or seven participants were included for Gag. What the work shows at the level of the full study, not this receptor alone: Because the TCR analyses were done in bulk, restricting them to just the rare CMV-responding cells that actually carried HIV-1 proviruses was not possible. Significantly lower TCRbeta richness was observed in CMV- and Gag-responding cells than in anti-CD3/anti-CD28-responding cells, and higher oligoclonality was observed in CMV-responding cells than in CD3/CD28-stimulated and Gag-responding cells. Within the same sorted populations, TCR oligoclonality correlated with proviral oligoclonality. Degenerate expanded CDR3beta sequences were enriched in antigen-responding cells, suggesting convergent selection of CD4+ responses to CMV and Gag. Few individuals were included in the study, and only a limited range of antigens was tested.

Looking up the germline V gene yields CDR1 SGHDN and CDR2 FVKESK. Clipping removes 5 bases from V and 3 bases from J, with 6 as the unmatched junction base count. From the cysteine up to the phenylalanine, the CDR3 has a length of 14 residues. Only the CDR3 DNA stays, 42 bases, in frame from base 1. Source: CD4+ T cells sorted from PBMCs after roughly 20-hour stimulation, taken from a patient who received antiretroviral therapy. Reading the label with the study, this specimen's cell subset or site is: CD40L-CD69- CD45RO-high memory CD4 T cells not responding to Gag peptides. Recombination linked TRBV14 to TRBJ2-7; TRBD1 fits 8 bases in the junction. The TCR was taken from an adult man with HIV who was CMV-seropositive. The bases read TGTGCCAGCAGCTCCCGGACAGGGAACTACGAGCAGTACTTC. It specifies CASSSRTGNYEQYF.